These 25 T cell receptor beta chains came from one sample sequenced in a study of technical replicates of blood from a handful of donors. Only in-frame clones appear in the TCRdb table, and some are missing; sequencing was by immunoSEQ multiplex PCR. Of 50,000 to 70,000 clones listed, approximately 94% are singletons. Input material: PBMCs. The receptor set was obtained from a human donor in good health. Some clones in this sample may be carry-over from other donors' samples.

The chain couples TRBV9 to TRBJ2-1; the match to TRBD1 covers 8 bases. The CDR3 loop spans 15 amino acids. V was clipped by 2 bases and J by 5 bases; unmatched bases: 6. Germline CDR1 SGDLS, CDR2 YYNGEE. The CDR3 coding sequence is TGTGCCAGCAGCGTCGGAGGACAGGGCCACAATGAGCAGTTCTTC. This sequence encodes CASSVGGQGHNEQFF.

CDR3 sequence (DNA): TGTGCCAACAGGGTAGGCACAGATACGCAGTATTTT. It codes for CANRVGTDTQYF. The chain recombines TRBV25-1 with TRBJ2-3; possible D gene TRBD1, 6 bases. V shed 10 bases and J shed 1 base, with 9 bases lying between them. Looked up from germline, CDR1 is MGHDK and CDR2 is SYGVNS. CDR3 length equals 12 residues. Full variable domain (missing parts from reference TRBV25-1 and TRBJ2-3): EADIYQTPRYLVIGTGKKITLECSQTMGHDKMYWYQQDPGMELHLIHYSYGVNSTEKGDLSSESTVSRIRTEHFPLTLESARPSHTSQYLCANRVGTDTQYFGPGTRLTVL.

The chain recombines TRBV9 with TRBJ2-7; TRBD1 agrees at 8 bases. Germline V gene sequence: CDR1 SGDLS, CDR2 YYNGEE. The CDR3 consists of 14 residues. With V trimmed by 4 bases and J by 5 bases, 8 bases remained unmatched. The CDR3 sequence is CASSTTGGFHEQYF. The DNA of the CDR3 is TGTGCCAGCAGCACTACAGGGGGTTTCCACGAGCAGTACTTC. Combining the CDR3 with reference TRBV9 and TRBJ2-7 gives the whole variable domain DSGVTQTPKHLITATGQRVTLRCSPRSGDLSVYWYQQSLDQGLQFLIQYYNGEERAKGNILERFSAQQFPDLHSELNLSSLELGDSALYFCASSTTGGFHEQYFGPGTRLTVT.

This clone appeared a few times. The chain combines TRBV7-3 with TRBJ2-1, with 10 bases lining up with TRBD2. Germline-derived CDR1 and CDR2 are SGHTA and FQGTGA. The CDR3 extends over 14 amino acids. V was clipped by 3 bases and J by 9 bases; unmatched bases: 5. The CDR3 loop reads CASSLASGSSEQFF. The DNA for the CDR3 is TGTGCCAGCAGCTTGGCTAGCGGGAGTAGTGAGCAGTTCTTC.

The rearrangement joins TRBV7-6 to TRBJ2-6; maybe TRBD2 (7 bases). The CDR3 length is 18 residues. V lost 5 bases and J 2 bases, leaving 19 bases between the germline ends. Germline CDR1 is SGHVS and CDR2 is FNYEAQ. In DNA form, the CDR3 reads TGTGCCAGCAGCAACCACGAACGGGGGGCGACTGGGGCCAACGTCCTGACTTTC. Encoded protein: CASSNHERGATGANVLTF.

The V gene is TRBV5-1, the J gene TRBJ1-4; TRBD1 matches at 7 bases. J was trimmed by 0 bases and V by 4 bases; bases with no gene match: 3. The length of the CDR3 is 15 residues. CDR1 SGHRS and CDR2 YFSETQ come from the germline V gene. CDR3 region: CASSIQGATNEKLFF. CDR3 sequence (DNA): TGCGCCAGCAGCATTCAGGGGGCAACTAATGAAAAACTGTTTTTT.

The chain has TRBV11-2 and TRBJ1-2; tentative D call: TRBD1 (5 bases). Germline V gene sequence: CDR1 SGHAT, CDR2 FQNNGV. Between the trimmed V and J ends, which lost 0 bases and 8 bases, there was a span of 13 bases. The CDR3 has 14 residues. This CDR3 is CASSLDGGAVGYTF. CDR3 nucleotide sequence: TGTGCCAGCAGCTTAGATGGAGGGGCAGTAGGCTACACCTTC.

The chain couples TRBV5-6 to TRBJ2-7; possible D gene TRBD2, 6 bases. The CDR3 loop spans 16 amino acids. V lost 4 bases and J 6 bases, leaving 23 bases between the germline ends. From germline, CDR1 is SGHDT and CDR2 YYEEEE. The CDR3 sequence is CASSALGTRLVGEQYF. The DNA for the CDR3 is TGTGCCAGCAGCGCCCTTGGGACCCGACTAGTAGGCGAGCAGTACTTC.

This clone appeared a single time. The chain carries TRBV4-3 and TRBJ2-3, with TRBD2 identical over 10 bases. The CDR3 spans 20 residues. The germline V gene encodes CDR1 LGHNA and CDR2 YSLEER. Unmatched junction bases numbered 22, after V lost 4 bases and J lost 6 bases. DNA of the CDR3: TGCGCCAGCAGCCCCGCTGGACCCTCTCTTCTAGCGGGAGAGGCGGATACGCAGTATTTT. Translating it yields CASSPAGPSLLAGEADTQYF.

The chain combines TRBV7-3 with TRBJ1-1; D perhaps matches TRBD1 (5 bases). The germline V gene encodes CDR1 SGHTA and CDR2 FQGTGA. The CDR3 is 14 amino acids. V lost 4 bases and J 5 bases, leaving 14 bases between the germline ends. Here the CDR3 DNA reads TGTGCCAGCAGCTCCACCGGCGGGGGTACTGAAGCTTTCTTT. Translation gives CASSSTGGGTEAFF. Full variable domain (missing parts from reference TRBV7-3 and TRBJ1-1): GAGVSQTPSNKVTEKGKYVELRCDPISGHTALYWYRQSLGQGPEFLIYFQGTGAADDSGLPNDRFFAVRPEGSVSTLKIQRTERGDSAVYLCASSSTGGGTEAFFGQGTRLTVV.

V is TRBV7-7 and J is TRBJ2-1, with D possibly matching TRBD2 (6 bases). V dropped 5 bases and J dropped 8 bases, with 13 bases sitting between them. Germline CDR1 reads SSHAT; CDR2 reads FNYEAQ (reference sequence). This CDR3 is 13 amino acids long. The CDR3 DNA is TGTGCCAGCAGCCGCGGGACCCGGTATGAGCAGTTCTTC. Translating gives CASSRGTRYEQFF.

This clone came up once. The V and J genes are TRBV30 and TRBJ2-1; D is possibly TRBD2 (5 bases). V lost 0 bases to trimming and J lost 11 bases, with 8 bases between them. The length of the CDR3 is 11 residues. Germline CDR1 is GTSNPN and CDR2 is SVGIG (reference sequence). CDR3 residues: CAWSVRGQQFF. For the CDR3, the DNA is TGTGCCTGGAGTGTACGCGGGCAGCAGTTCTTC.

This chain connects TRBV2 to TRBJ2-3; 8 bases match TRBD2. CDR1 and CDR2 from the germline V gene are SNHLY and FYNNEI. The CDR3 spans 14 residues. V shed 7 bases and J 6 bases; nucleotides not matched to a gene: 9. The CDR3 sequence is CASTALGGVDTQYF. CDR3 coding DNA: TGTGCCAGCACGGCTCTCGGGGGGGTGGATACGCAGTATTTT.

DNA for the CDR3: TGTGCCAGCAGCGGGAGGACTAGCGGGGGGGCATCATCTCTCTACGAGCAGTACTTC. Its protein is CASSGRTSGGASSLYEQYF. The chain uses TRBV5-4 and TRBJ2-7, with 15 bases aligning to TRBD2. Germline loops: CDR1 SGHNT, CDR2 YYREEE (reference sequence). After removal of 4 bases from V and 3 bases from J, the junction contained 14 bases not matched to a gene. This CDR3 has 19 amino acids.

The V and J genes are TRBV9 and TRBJ2-3, with unresolved D. V lost 3 bases, J lost 2 bases, and 13 bases lay in between. The V gene's germline CDR1 is SGDLS and CDR2 YYNGEE. The length of the CDR3 is 15 residues. The DNA of the CDR3 is TGTGCCAGCAGCGGTACCCACAATCCCACAGATACGCAGTATTTT. As protein: CASSGTHNPTDTQYF. The full variable domain, rest sourced from reference TRBV9 and TRBJ2-3, is DSGVTQTPKHLITATGQRVTLRCSPRSGDLSVYWYQQSLDQGLQFLIQYYNGEERAKGNILERFSAQQFPDLHSELNLSSLELGDSALYFCASSGTHNPTDTQYFGPGTRLTVL.

The chain combines TRBV10-3 with TRBJ2-1; possibly TRBD1 for D (5 bases). The CDR3 has 15 residues. The V gene lost 2 bases and the J gene lost 9 bases, with 17 bases spanning the gap. Germline V gives CDR1 ENHRY, CDR2 SYGVKD. The CDR3 loop is CAISEGGGIQGEQFF. In nucleotides, the CDR3 is TGTGCCATCAGTGAGGGTGGTGGTATCCAGGGTGAGCAGTTCTTC.

The chain carries TRBV7-9 and TRBJ1-1, with D tentatively TRBD1 (5 bases). The V gene lost 5 bases and the J gene lost 6 bases, with 19 bases spanning the gap. The CDR3 is 15 residues long. The germline V gene has CDR1 SEHNR and CDR2 FQNEAQ (reference sequence). CDR3 coding DNA: TGTGCCAGCAGCCATCCTCAAGGGGCCATCGCTGAAGCTTTCTTT. Translated: CASSHPQGAIAEAFF.

The chain recombines TRBV7-9 with TRBJ1-1, with D tentatively TRBD1 (5 bases). Germline CDR1 is SEHNR and CDR2 is FQNEAQ (reference sequence). This CDR3 comprises 14 residues. Trimming pared 2 bases from V and 1 base from J, leaving 8 bases between. The chain's CDR3 is CASSLQGTNTEAFF. The CDR3 DNA reads TGTGCCAGCAGCTTACAGGGTACGAACACTGAAGCTTTCTTT.

The CDR3 sequence: CASSTDYSAEQFF. Here the CDR3 DNA reads TGTGCCAGCAGCACGGACTATTCGGCTGAGCAGTTCTTC. The chain uses TRBV7-2 and TRBJ2-1; D is perhaps TRBD2 (6 bases). V dropped 5 bases and J dropped 9 bases, with 14 bases sitting between them. CDR1 is SGHTA, CDR2 FQGNSA, per germline. CDR3 size: 13 residues. Based on the CDR3 plus reference TRBV7-2 and TRBJ2-1, the full variable domain is GAGVSQSPSNKVTEKGKDVELRCDPISGHTALYWYRQSLGQGLEFLIYFQGNSAPDKSGLPSDRFSAERTGGSVSTLTIQRTQQEDSAVYLCASSTDYSAEQFFGPGTRLTVL.

The chain combines TRBV28 with TRBJ1-2; 10 bases fit TRBD1. The CDR3 consists of 15 residues. With 6 bases clipped from V and 1 base from J, the junction kept 5 bases outside the gene matches. Looked up from germline, CDR1 is MDHEN and CDR2 is SYDVKM. In DNA, the CDR3 is TGTGCCAGCAGGACGACAGGGGGCCATAACTATGGCTACACCTTC. This translates into CASRTTGGHNYGYTF.

V and J are TRBV7-6 and TRBJ1-2; TRBD1 matches 8 bases. The CDR3 spans 14 residues. Trimming cost V 4 bases and J 8 bases; bases outside gene matches: 9. Germline V gene sequence: CDR1 SGHVS, CDR2 FNYEAQ. The CDR3 reads CASSSADRVQGYTF. The DNA for the CDR3 is TGTGCCAGCAGCTCCGCGGACAGGGTCCAGGGCTACACCTTC.

The chain recombines TRBV6-1 with TRBJ2-3; possibly TRBD1 for D (5 bases). The V end was cut by 9 bases, the J end by 5 bases, with 9 bases between. Germline assignment: CDR1 MNHNS and CDR2 SASEGT. CDR3 length equals 11 residues. CDR3 region: CASTREDTQYF. In DNA, the CDR3 is TGTGCCAGTACCAGGGAAGATACGCAGTATTTT.

The CDR3 sequence is CASSPNGGAVNEQFF. Written as DNA, the CDR3 is TGTGCCAGCAGCCCCAACGGGGGGGCAGTCAATGAGCAGTTCTTC. This chain uses TRBV13 with TRBJ2-1, with 8 bases that match TRBD2. The V gene's germline CDR1 is PRHDT and CDR2 FYEKMQ (reference sequence). The CDR3 totals 15 residues. J gave up 6 bases and V 5 bases, and 9 bases lay outside the gene matches.

V usage is TRBV18 and J usage is TRBJ2-5, with D maybe TRBD2 (5 bases). From germline, CDR1 is KGHSH and CDR2 LQKENI. Trimming removed 1 base at V and 5 bases at J, with 8 bases between. The CDR3 length is 13 residues. The chain's CDR3 is CASSPLRRETQYF. The CDR3 DNA reads TGTGCCAGCTCACCACTGAGGAGGGAGACCCAGTACTTC.

The CDR3 sequence: CASKTTGEVREKLFF. The CDR3 bases are TGTGCCAGTAAGACAACAGGGGAAGTAAGAGAAAAACTGTTTTTT. This chain uses TRBV19 with TRBJ1-4; 7 bases align to TRBD1. The CDR3 is made up of 15 amino acids. V gave up 7 bases and J gave up 8 bases; unmatched junction bases: 13. Germline V gives CDR1 LNHDA, CDR2 SQIVND (reference sequence).